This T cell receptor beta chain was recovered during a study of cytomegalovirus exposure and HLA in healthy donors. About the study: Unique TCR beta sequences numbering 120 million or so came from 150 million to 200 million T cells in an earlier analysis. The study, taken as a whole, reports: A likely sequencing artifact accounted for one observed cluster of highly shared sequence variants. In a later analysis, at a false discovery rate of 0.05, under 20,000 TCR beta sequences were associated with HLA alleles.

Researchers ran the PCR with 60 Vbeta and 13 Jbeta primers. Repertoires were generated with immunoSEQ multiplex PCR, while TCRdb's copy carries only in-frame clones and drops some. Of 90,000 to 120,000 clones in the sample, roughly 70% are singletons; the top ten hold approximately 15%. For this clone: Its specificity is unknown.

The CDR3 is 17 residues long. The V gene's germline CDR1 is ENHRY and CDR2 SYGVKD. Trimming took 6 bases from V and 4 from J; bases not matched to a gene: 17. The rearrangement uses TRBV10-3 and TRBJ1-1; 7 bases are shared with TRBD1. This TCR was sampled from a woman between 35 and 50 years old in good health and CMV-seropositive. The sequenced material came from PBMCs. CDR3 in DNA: TGTGCCATCAGGAGATCAGGGGGGCCGTCTGGAGCCACTGAAGCTTTCTTT. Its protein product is CAIRRSGGPSGATEAFF.